These 6 T cell receptor beta chains originate from one sample sequenced in a study of blood T cell repertoires in COVID-19. Assay: immunoSEQ multiplex PCR; the TCRdb copy retains only in-frame clones and omits some. The data show 270,000 or so clones, with more than 85% seen just once and 2.8% held by the top ten. Sequencing was performed on PBMCs or T cells enriched from blood (not recorded which). The origin of the receptors is a man aged 35 to 55 who had been exposed to COVID-19.

The rearrangement links TRBV13 to TRBJ2-1, with D possibly TRBD1 on 5 matching bases. The CDR3 loop spans 16 amino acids. Germline V gene data show CDR1 as PRHDT and CDR2 as FYEKMQ (reference sequence). V gave up 4 bases and J gave up 2 bases, with 15 bases separating them. The CDR3 here is CASSSTGAPPYNEQFF. CDR3 nucleotides: TGTGCCAGCAGCTCAACTGGGGCCCCCCCCTACAATGAGCAGTTCTTC.

The gene calls are TRBV5-4 and TRBJ1-1, with D unclear. The CDR3 totals 14 residues. Trimming left V 3 bases short and J 1 base short, with 10 bases between. Germline lookup yields CDR1 SGHNT and CDR2 YYREEE (reference sequence). The CDR3 DNA follows: TGTGCCAGCAGCTCAGATGCACAGAACACTGAAGCTTTCTTT. It specifies CASSSDAQNTEAFF.

The genes are TRBV11-3 and TRBJ2-7; TRBD2 matches 7 bases. CDR1 and CDR2 (germline): SGHNT, YENEEA. There are 15 residues in the CDR3. The V segment lost 5 bases and the J segment 1 base; nucleotides outside the gene matches: 8. The CDR3 bases are TGTGCCAGCAGCCGCAGCGGGATGGCATCCTACGAGCAGTACTTC. This gives the protein CASSRSGMASYEQYF.

The chain is built from TRBV28 and TRBJ1-2; TRBD1 matches 8 bases. Trimming removed 6 bases from V and 2 bases from J; junction bases left unmatched: 8. The CDR3 covers 15 residues. Germline assignment: CDR1 MDHEN and CDR2 SYDVKM. This chain's CDR3 is CASSTQGAGNYGYTF. The CDR3 DNA sequence: TGTGCCAGCAGCACTCAGGGGGCGGGGAACTATGGCTACACCTTC.

The gene calls are TRBV15 and TRBJ1-5; the D gene is possibly TRBD1 (5 bases). Between the trimmed V and J ends, which lost 2 bases and 7 bases, there was a span of 12 bases. There are 14 residues in the CDR3. CDR1 and CDR2 (germline): LNHNV, YYDKDF (reference sequence). CDR3 in amino acids: CATSRKRQKQPQHF. The CDR3 DNA is TGTGCCACCAGCAGAAAAAGACAGAAACAGCCCCAGCATTTT.

This clone appeared a single time. The V and J genes are TRBV6-4 and TRBJ2-2; TRBD2 agrees at 9 bases. Germline CDR1 reads MRHNA; CDR2 reads SNTAGT. The junction had 11 bases not matched to a gene; V was cut back by 6 bases and J by 3 bases. The CDR3 spans 17 residues. CDR3 DNA: TGTGCCAGCAGCCCCTCGGCGCTAGCGGGATACACCGGGGAGCTGTTTTTT. Translated, it gives CASSPSALAGYTGELFF.